A selection of T cell receptor beta chains follows, all from one sample in a study of T cells in Graves' hyperthyroidism and ophthalmopathy. TCRdb redid the calling of the multiplex PCR reads with MiXCR, one entry per CDR3 protein. The sample carries about 740,000 distinct CDR3 sequences, about 14% recorded once. Sequenced sample: blood. These receptors were collected from a woman between 18 and 29 years old with Graves' hyperthyroidism. Both conserved end residues are part of each CDR3. The D gene is left open where the match is weak. Expanded clones are given a class, and other clones once, few, many or no size at all.

j_call v_call d_call clone_size cdr3_aa cdr3_nt
TRBJ1-2 TRBV10-3 - few CAISESSSWKNYGYTF TGTGCCATCAGTGAGTCGAGTTCGTGGAAGAACTATGGCTACACCTTC
TRBJ1-4 TRBV4-3 TRBD1 many CASSRDRETEKLFF TGCGCCAGCAGCCGGGACAGGGAAACTGAAAAACTGTTTTTT
TRBJ2-3 TRBV9 - few CASSVSILSDTQYF TGTGCCAGCAGCGTATCCATTTTGTCCGATACGCAGTATTTT
TRBJ2-3 TRBV3-1 - many CASRLREAMAYTQYF TGTGCCAGCAGGTTAAGGGAGGCAATGGCGTATACGCAGTATTTT
TRBJ2-7 TRBV20-1 - many CSARDPALAAYEQYF TGCAGTGCTAGAGATCCTGCCCTAGCCGCCTACGAGCAGTACTTC
TRBJ2-3 TRBV12-3/TRBV12-4 TRBD1 many CASSFAQGENTQYF TGTGCCAGCAGTTTCGCACAGGGGGAAAATACGCAGTATTTT
TRBJ1-1 TRBV29-1 - many CSVQLAEAFF TGCAGCGTTCAGTTGGCTGAAGCTTTCTTT
TRBJ2-1 TRBV20-1 - many CSAGSPAVGANEQFF TGCAGTGCTGGGTCCCCGGCGGTTGGGGCCAATGAGCAGTTCTTC
TRBJ1-2 TRBV6-1 TRBD1 - CASSTTWTGAYGYTF TGTGCCAGCAGCACCACTTGGACAGGGGCCTATGGCTACACCTTC
TRBJ1-5 TRBV6-2/TRBV6-3 - - CASSITAYSNQPQHF TGTGCCAGCAGCATAACAGCATATAGCAATCAGCCCCAGCATTTT
TRBJ2-5 TRBV5-1 TRBD1 few CASSPGQGANQETQYF TGCGCCAGCAGCCCGGGACAGGGGGCCAATCAAGAGACCCAGTACTTC
TRBJ2-5 TRBV6-1 - - CASSGTFTQETQYF TGTGCCAGCAGTGGCACTTTTACACAAGAGACCCAGTACTTC
TRBJ1-1 TRBV18 - many CASSRVPSNTEAFF TGTGCCAGCTCACGGGTCCCCTCGAACACTGAAGCTTTCTTT
TRBJ2-7 TRBV6-2/TRBV6-3 - many CASSHQRRAPREQYF TGTGCCAGCAGTCACCAAAGGAGGGCCCCTCGGGAGCAGTACTTC
TRBJ2-3 TRBV20-1 TRBD2 many CSATLAGTDTQYF TGCAGTGCTACCTTAGCGGGGACAGATACGCAGTATTTT
TRBJ1-3 TRBV12-3/TRBV12-4 - many CASSTRPGGMWGNTIYF TGTGCCAGCAGCACGCGACCGGGGGGGATGTGGGGAAACACCATATATTTT
TRBJ2-7 TRBV10-3 - many CAISEKGSSRGEQYF TGTGCCATCAGTGAGAAAGGCAGCAGTCGGGGCGAGCAGTACTTC
TRBJ2-1 TRBV7-9 TRBD2 many CASSSGLAGDKYNEQFF TGTGCCAGCAGCTCGGGACTAGCGGGAGATAAGTACAATGAGCAGTTCTTC
TRBJ1-1 TRBV29-1 - - CSVEQGGRRMNTEAFF TGCAGCGTTGAACAGGGAGGTCGTCGGATGAACACTGAAGCTTTCTTT
TRBJ2-1 TRBV20-1 - few CSAGWTGRRVQFF TGCAGTGCCGGATGGACCGGCCGGAGGGTGCAGTTCTTC
TRBJ2-1 TRBV20-1 TRBD1 few CSARDLWGGTGVTDEQFF TGCAGTGCTAGAGATCTCTGGGGAGGGACAGGGGTCACGGATGAGCAGTTCTTC
TRBJ2-3 TRBV30 - many CAWRGQSITDTQYF TGTGCCTGGAGAGGTCAAAGCATCACAGATACGCAGTATTTT
TRBJ2-5 TRBV18 - many CASSPGGPAGRQETQYF TGTGCCAGCTCACCAGGTGGTCCGGCAGGGAGACAAGAGACCCAGTACTTC
TRBJ2-6 TRBV7-9 TRBD1 - CASSLVGGQGGPGANVLTF TGTGCCAGCAGCTTAGTAGGTGGACAGGGCGGCCCTGGGGCCAACGTCCTGACTTTC
TRBJ2-7 TRBV15 TRBD1 - CATSIGTGSYEQYF TGTGCCACCAGCATCGGGACAGGCTCCTACGAGCAGTACTTC
TRBJ2-1 TRBV7-9 TRBD1 few CASKQGAWDEQFF TGTGCCAGCAAGCAGGGGGCTTGGGATGAGCAGTTCTTC
TRBJ1-5 TRBV7-3 TRBD1 - CASSPRTGAHNQPQHF TGTGCCAGCAGCCCCAGGACAGGCGCCCACAATCAGCCCCAGCATTTT
TRBJ1-5 TRBV30 TRBD1 few CAWRETGTGVNQPQHF TGTGCCTGGCGGGAGACCGGGACAGGTGTTAATCAGCCCCAGCATTTT
TRBJ2-5 TRBV12-3/TRBV12-4 TRBD2 many CASSPTRGGTLETQYF TGTGCCAGCAGTCCGACCCGGGGGGGGACACTGGAGACCCAGTACTTC
TRBJ1-5 TRBV28 - many CASMAPGSNQPQHF TGTGCCAGCATGGCCCCGGGATCCAATCAGCCCCAGCATTTT
TRBJ1-2 TRBV6-1 TRBD1 few CASGLHQTGGYGYTF TGTGCCAGCGGCCTTCACCAGACAGGGGGCTATGGCTACACCTTC
TRBJ2-3 TRBV27 TRBD1 - CASSFESLGVGQGGFPTDTQYF TGTGCCAGCAGTTTTGAATCTCTTGGAGTGGGACAGGGCGGTTTCCCCACAGATACGCAGTATTTT
TRBJ1-1 TRBV19 - - CASTLWGEAFF TGTGCCAGTACCCTATGGGGTGAAGCTTTCTTT
TRBJ2-7 TRBV6-1 - few CASSGDSWQTLAEYEQYF TGTGCCAGCAGCGGGGACTCGTGGCAGACCCTAGCTGAGTACGAGCAGTACTTC
TRBJ1-5 TRBV28 - - CASNTLLQPQHF TGTGCCAGCAACACGCTCCTCCAGCCCCAGCATTTT
TRBJ2-7 TRBV2 - many CASSERRLPGPYEQYF TGTGCCAGCAGTGAACGCCGGCTCCCAGGACCCTACGAGCAGTACTTC
TRBJ1-4 TRBV20-1 TRBD1 - CSATDRAGTEKLFF TGCAGTGCTACCGACAGGGCCGGGACCGAAAAACTGTTTTTT
TRBJ1-2 TRBV28 - many CASTSTDNYGYTF TGTGCCAGCACTTCGACAGATAACTATGGCTACACCTTC
TRBJ2-5 TRBV18 TRBD1 many CASSRTGPETQYF TGTGCCAGCTCGAGGACAGGGCCAGAGACCCAGTACTTC
TRBJ2-1 TRBV19 TRBD1 few CASSLLQGVYNEQFF TGTGCCAGTAGTCTCCTACAGGGGGTATACAATGAGCAGTTCTTC
TRBJ2-7 TRBV12-3/TRBV12-4 TRBD2 - CASSLKGLAIYEQYF TGTGCCAGCAGTTTAAAGGGACTAGCTATCTACGAGCAGTACTTC
TRBJ2-1 TRBV20-1 TRBD2 many CSASLGGRPWEQFF TGCAGTGCTAGTTTAGGCGGGAGGCCATGGGAGCAGTTCTTC